A single sample is the source of the 22 T cell receptor beta chains below, sequenced in a study of blood T cell repertoires in COVID-19. The protocol was immunoSEQ multiplex PCR, while the TCRdb copy is restricted to in-frame clones and leaves out a portion. The data contain about 39,000 clones, 75% to 90% of them singletons. Material: peripheral blood. The receptor set was obtained from a man in his forties or fifties with active or convalescent COVID-19.

The chain has TRBV11-2 and TRBJ2-5; 11 bases map to TRBD2. Trimming cost V 5 bases and J 0 bases; bases outside gene matches: 11. The CDR3 has 18 amino acids. In germline, CDR1 is SGHAT, CDR2 FQNNGV. The CDR3 DNA follows: TGTGCCAGCAGCCCGAGCAAGGTAGCGGGGGGGTACCAAGAGACCCAGTACTTC. This encodes CASSPSKVAGGYQETQYF.

This clone was picked up one time. V gene TRBV11-2 combines with J gene TRBJ2-5, with TRBD1 as a possible D gene (5 bases). The CDR3 extends over 15 amino acids. Deletions cut 5 bases from V and 0 bases from J, with 13 bases between. Per germline, CDR1 SGHAT and CDR2 FQNNGV. CDR3 in DNA: TGTGCCAGCAGCGTACCAGGGTCTTACCAAGAGACCCAGTACTTC. Amino acids: CASSVPGSYQETQYF. Full variable domain (rest looked up from reference TRBV11-2 and TRBJ2-5): EAGVAQSPRYKIIEKRQSVAFWCNPISGHATLYWYQQILGQGPKLLIQFQNNGVVDDSQLPKDRFSAERLKGVDSTLKIQPAKLEDSAVYLCASSVPGSYQETQYFGPGTRLLVL.

This chain uses TRBV7-2 with TRBJ2-1; D might be TRBD2 (6 bases). The CDR3 is 16 amino acids. CDR1 and CDR2 from the germline V gene are SGHTA and FQGNSA. With 0 bases removed from V and 2 bases from J, the gap between germline ends came to 11 bases. The CDR3 DNA follows: TGTGCCAGCAGCTTAGCGACTAGTCGAACCTACAATGAGCAGTTCTTC. It codes for CASSLATSRTYNEQFF.

V is TRBV15 and J is TRBJ1-2; TRBD1 agrees at 8 bases. Trimming at V came to 3 bases and at J to 8 bases, leaving 14 bases not matched to a gene. The CDR3 loop spans 16 amino acids. Germline values: CDR1 LNHNV, CDR2 YYDKDF (reference sequence). Here the CDR3 reads CATSSLSGTGFRGYTF. In DNA form, the CDR3 reads TGTGCCACCAGCAGCTTGTCCGGGACAGGTTTTAGAGGCTACACCTTC.

A few counts support this clone. The chain links TRBV9 to TRBJ2-7; 7 nucleotides line up with TRBD2. The CDR3 has 13 residues. The J segment lost 6 bases and the V segment lost 3 bases, leaving 6 bases of the junction unmatched. In germline, CDR1 is SGDLS, CDR2 YYNGEE. CDR3: CASSARGSREQYF. CDR3 sequence (DNA): TGTGCCAGCAGCGCGCGGGGGTCGCGCGAGCAGTACTTC.

The chain links TRBV18 to TRBJ1-3; tentative D call: TRBD1 (5 bases). Between the trimmed V and J ends, which lost 2 bases and 4 bases, there was a span of 12 bases. The CDR3 contains 15 residues. Germline loops: CDR1 KGHSH, CDR2 LQKENI. CDR3 nucleotide sequence: TGTGCCAGCTCACCAGAGCAGGGCCGAGGAAACACCATATATTTT. This sequence encodes CASSPEQGRGNTIYF. The whole variable domain, remainder taken from reference TRBV18 and TRBJ1-3, is NAGVMQNPRHLVRRRGQEARLRCSPMKGHSHVYWYRQLPEEGLKFMVYLQKENIIDESGMPKERFSAEFPKEGPSILRIQQVVRGDSAAYFCASSPEQGRGNTIYFGEGSWLTVV.

V gene TRBV12-2 combines with J gene TRBJ1-2; the table's D call of TRBD1 was not tested on the DNA. TRBV12-2 is designated a pseudogene. The CDR3 has 10 amino acids. The CDR3 DNA sequence: TGTGCAAGTCGCTTACCCAGTTGCACCTTC. Amino acids: CASRLPSCTF.

The V and J genes are TRBV15 and TRBJ2-3; 7 bases fit TRBD2. The germline V gene encodes CDR1 LNHNV and CDR2 YYDKDF (reference sequence). Trimming removed 3 bases from V and 5 bases from J; junction bases left unmatched: 2. CDR3 size: 13 residues. CDR3 sequence (DNA): TGTGCCACCAGCAGGGGGGAGGGAGATACGCAGTATTTT. Protein sequence: CATSRGEGDTQYF. Filled out from reference TRBV15 and TRBJ2-3, the complete variable domain reads DAMVIQNPRYQVTQFGKPVTLSCSQTLNHNVMYWYQQKSSQAPKLLFHYYDKDFNNEADTPDNFQSRRPNTSFCFLDIRSPGLGDTAMYLCATSRGEGDTQYFGPGTRLTVL.

The rearrangement links TRBV6-6 to TRBJ2-1; 13 nucleotides match TRBD2. The germline gives CDR1 MNHNY, CDR2 SVGAGI (reference sequence). This CDR3 comprises 15 residues. Trimming took 6 bases from V and 6 from J; bases not matched to a gene: 5. DNA for the CDR3: TGTGCCAGCAGGTCCGGGACTAGCGGGGTCAATGAGCAGTTCTTC. Residues: CASRSGTSGVNEQFF.

The chain employs TRBV27 and TRBJ2-7, with 7 bases identical to TRBD1. The CDR3 extends over 16 amino acids. CDR1 and CDR2 (germline): MNHEY, SMNVEV (reference sequence). V lost 4 bases, J lost 4 bases, and 13 bases stayed unmatched. CDR3 DNA: TGTGCCAGCAGTTCCCACGATGTGACAGGGTTGTACGAGCAGTACTTC. It specifies CASSSHDVTGLYEQYF.

V usage is TRBV7-3 and J usage is TRBJ1-1; unclear D gene. The CDR3 length is 15 residues. Between the trimmed V and J ends, which lost 5 bases and 0 bases, there was a span of 13 bases. Germline CDR1 reads SGHTA; CDR2 reads FQGTGA. The CDR3 bases are TGTGCCAGCAGCCCCTTTGGCGGGCTGAACACTGAAGCTTTCTTT. It yields the protein CASSPFGGLNTEAFF.

The rearrangement joins TRBV3-1 (or the pseudogene TRBV3-2) to TRBJ2-5; 14 bases align to TRBD2. The CDR3 has 15 residues. The germline gives CDR1 LGHDT, CDR2 YNNKEL (reference sequence). V gave up 4 bases and J gave up 2 bases; unmatched junction bases: 0. CDR3 bases: TGTGCCAGCAGCCGGACTAGCGGGGGGCAAGAGACCCAGTACTTC. Its protein is CASSRTSGGQETQYF.

This chain links TRBV6-2 or TRBV6-3 with TRBJ2-2; no firm D call. Deletions cut 4 bases from V and 1 base from J, with 4 bases between. The germline V gene has CDR1 MNHEY and CDR2 SVGEGT. CDR3 length: 13 residues. For the CDR3, the DNA is TGTGCCAGCAGTTTCCTGAACACCGGGGAGCTGTTTTTT. This translates into CASSFLNTGELFF.

V is TRBV30 and J is TRBJ1-2; TRBD1 matches 9 bases. With 2 bases clipped from V and 4 bases from J, the junction kept 5 bases outside the gene matches. The CDR3 has 14 residues. Germline V gene lookup returns CDR1 GTSNPN and CDR2 SVGIG (reference sequence). CDR3 amino acids: CAWSIPGQGYGYTF. CDR3 DNA: TGTGCCTGGAGTATACCGGGACAGGGCTATGGCTACACCTTC. Supplemented by reference TRBV30 and TRBJ1-2, the full variable domain reads SQTIHQWPATLVQPVGSPLSLECTVEGTSNPNLYWYRQAAGRGLQLLFYSVGIGQISSEVPQNLSASRPQDRQFILSSKKLLLSDSGFYLCAWSIPGQGYGYTFGSGTRLTVV.

This chain connects TRBV3-1 (or the pseudogene TRBV3-2) to TRBJ2-3; D uncertain. V lost 2 bases and J lost 7, with 10 bases in between. Germline-derived CDR1 and CDR2 are LGHDT and YNNKEL (reference sequence). This CDR3 is 13 amino acids long. The CDR3 is CASSQSRDYTQYF. The CDR3 nucleotides read TGTGCCAGCAGCCAAAGTAGAGACTATACGCAGTATTTT.

The rearrangement uses TRBV30 and TRBJ2-3, with D possibly matching TRBD2 (6 bases). The CDR3 is 14 residues long. Per germline, CDR1 GTSNPN and CDR2 SVGIG (reference sequence). V dropped 2 bases and J dropped 1 base, with 10 bases sitting between them. The CDR3: CAWSPGDGTDTQYF. CDR3 nucleotides: TGTGCCTGGAGTCCGGGGGATGGCACAGATACGCAGTATTTT.

The gene calls are TRBV29-1 and TRBJ2-7; D gene unclear. Between the trimmed V and J ends, which lost 7 bases and 3 bases, there was a span of 16 bases. From germline, CDR1 is SQVTM and CDR2 ANQGSEA. The CDR3 spans 13 residues. CDR3 in amino acids: CSAMTSKFYEQYF. In DNA, the CDR3 is TGCAGCGCCATGACATCGAAATTCTACGAGCAGTACTTC.

This clone has more than one count but fewer than ten. This rearrangement joins TRBV13 to TRBJ1-6; a weak D match, TRBD1 (6 bases). The CDR3 is 18 residues long. Looked up from germline, CDR1 is PRHDT and CDR2 is FYEKMQ (reference sequence). V was clipped by 2 bases and J by 11 bases, with 25 bases between them. DNA for the CDR3: TGTGCCAGCAGCTTACAGGCGTGGGGGCAGGCGTTTCGGGCACCCCTCCACTTT. It translates to CASSLQAWGQAFRAPLHF.

CDR3 in amino acids: CASSLGQGARETQYF. CDR3 nucleotides: TGCGCCAGCAGTCTCGGACAGGGGGCGCGAGAGACCCAGTACTTC. The chain employs TRBV5-1 and TRBJ2-5; 11 bases agree with TRBD1. Germline CDR1 is SGHRS and CDR2 is YFSETQ. With 5 bases clipped from V and 4 bases from J, the junction kept 7 bases outside the gene matches. The CDR3 contains 15 residues. Filled out from reference TRBV5-1 and TRBJ2-5, the complete variable domain reads KAGVTQTPRYLIKTRGQQVTLSCSPISGHRSVSWYQQTPGQGLQFLFEYFSETQRNKGNFPGRFSGRQFSNSRSEMNVSTLELGDSALYLCASSLGQGARETQYFGPGTRLLVL.

The CDR3 sequence is CASSLNFGTGTNEQFF. CDR3 bases: TGTGCCAGCAGCTTGAATTTTGGGACAGGGACAAATGAGCAGTTCTTC. The chain uses TRBV5-5 and TRBJ2-1; 9 positions match TRBD1. This CDR3 region has 16 residues. Germline CDR1 SGHKS, CDR2 YYEKEE (reference sequence). J was trimmed by 7 bases and V by 1 base; bases with no gene match: 9.

The chain carries TRBV6-5 and TRBJ2-7; 8 bases align to TRBD1. CDR1 is MNHEY and CDR2 is SVGAGI in the germline V gene. CDR3 length: 14 amino acids. J was trimmed by 0 bases and V by 5 bases; bases with no gene match: 3. CDR3: CASSLDRVSYEQYF. Written as DNA, the CDR3 is TGTGCCAGCAGTCTGGACAGGGTCTCCTACGAGCAGTACTTC.

The chain links TRBV9 to TRBJ2-3; 14 bases align to TRBD2. The V segment lost 4 bases and the J segment 4 bases; nucleotides outside the gene matches: 11. Germline V gene sequence: CDR1 SGDLS, CDR2 YYNGEE. The CDR3 is made up of 18 amino acids. The CDR3, as DNA: TGTGCCAGCAGCCTAACTCTAGGACTAGCGGGGGGCCCAGATACGCAGTATTTT. It encodes CASSLTLGLAGGPDTQYF. The full variable domain, rest sourced from reference TRBV9 and TRBJ2-3, is DSGVTQTPKHLITATGQRVTLRCSPRSGDLSVYWYQQSLDQGLQFLIQYYNGEERAKGNILERFSAQQFPDLHSELNLSSLELGDSALYFCASSLTLGLAGGPDTQYFGPGTRLTVL.